The 2 T cell receptor beta chains reported below all come from one sample, sequenced in a study of blood T cell repertoires in COVID-19. The repertoire was sequenced with immunoSEQ multiplex PCR; TCRdb's copy has only in-frame clones and lacks some. This table holds fewer than 250,000 clones, about 94% found once. Sequencing was done on a sample of peripheral blood. These receptors were taken from a man aged 55 to 70 with COVID-19, enrolled during active disease.

This clone was recorded only once. The V call is TRBV12-3 or TRBV12-4, the J call TRBJ2-3, with a possible D match to TRBD2 (5 bases). The germline V and J ends were trimmed by 3 bases and 2 bases, with 6 bases remaining between them. The CDR3 covers 13 residues. The CDR3 sequence: CASSLGDTDTQYF. DNA for the CDR3: TGTGCCAGCAGTTTGGGAGACACAGATACGCAGTATTTT.

The chain carries TRBV11-3 and TRBJ2-3; 14 bases line up with TRBD2. Germline lookup yields CDR1 SGHNT and CDR2 YENEEA. Losses at the gene ends were 0 bases for V and 5 bases for J; bases not matched to a gene: 4. The CDR3 runs 17 residues. The DNA for the CDR3 is TGTGCCAGCAGCTTAGATCTGACTAGCGGGGGGGGAGATACGCAGTATTTT. Its translation is CASSLDLTSGGGDTQYF.